The 17 T cell receptor beta chains reported below all come from one sample, sequenced in a study of metastatic and nonmetastatic thyroid tumors. Using MiXCR, TCRdb reanalyzed the PCR reads. The sample yields some 4,200 clones, less than 25% seen once. Thyroid surgery was performed in patients who had received no treatment beforehand. Sequencing was carried out using tumor tissue. The receptor set was obtained from a female donor with papillary thyroid cancer or a benign thyroid nodule (not recorded which). Some clones in this sample may be carry-over from other donors' samples.

This sequence joins TRBV20-1 and TRBJ1-3, with D perhaps matching TRBD1 (5 bases). Trimming left V 5 bases short and J 8 bases short, with 16 bases between. The CDR3 spans 13 residues. Germline-derived CDR1 and CDR2 are DFQATT and SNEGSKA (reference sequence). The CDR3 DNA reads TGCAGTGCTCAGCTGGGGGATCGGGACACCATATATTTT. Amino acid sequence: CSAQLGDRDTIYF.

The chain has TRBV7-3 and TRBJ2-1, with TRBD1 identical over 11 bases. The CDR3 loop spans 16 amino acids. The germline gives CDR1 SGHTA, CDR2 FQGTGA. Unmatched junction bases numbered 8, after V lost 0 bases and J lost 10 bases. As DNA, the CDR3 is TGTGCCAGCAGCTTAACATTGGGACAGGGGGAATTAGAGCAGTTCTTC. Translated, it gives CASSLTLGQGELEQFF.

Comments on this clone: One junction end does not reproduce the germline sequence, and a read error may be involved. The gene calls are TRBV2 and TRBJ2-6, with D maybe TRBD2 (6 bases). This CDR3 has 14 residues. The V gene's germline CDR1 is SNHLY and CDR2 FYNNEI. The CDR3 DNA follows: TGTGCCAGCTATTGGGACTCCGGGGCCAACTTCCTGACTTTC. This gives the protein CASYWDSGANFLTF.

The chain combines TRBV27 with TRBJ2-7, with 12 bases fitting TRBD2. The CDR3 totals 17 residues. The ends lost 3 bases at V and 2 bases at J; junction bases unmatched: 8. Germline V gene lookup returns CDR1 MNHEY and CDR2 SMNVEV (reference sequence). CDR3 DNA sequence: TGTGCCAGCAGTTTGCCGAGACTAGCGGGAGACCCCTACGAGCAGTACTTC. This gives the protein CASSLPRLAGDPYEQYF.

The table lists this clone with a few counts. V usage is TRBV12-3 or TRBV12-4 and J usage is TRBJ1-6, with no clear D. The V gene lost 1 base and the J gene lost 7 bases, with 11 bases spanning the gap. CDR3 length: 15 amino acids. The CDR3 region is CASSLVGLGNSPLHF. The CDR3 coding sequence is TGTGCCAGCAGTTTAGTTGGGCTGGGGAATTCACCCCTCCACTTT.

This clone was seen a handful of times. The chain carries TRBV20-1 and TRBJ1-2; 7 bases match TRBD1. CDR1 and CDR2 from the germline V gene are DFQATT and SNEGSKA (reference sequence). CDR3 size: 13 residues. Trimming cost V 5 bases and J 4 bases; bases outside gene matches: 7. CDR3 nucleotide sequence: TGCAGTGCTCTAGAACCAGGGGGCTATGGCTACACCTTC. Its translation is CSALEPGGYGYTF.

By proportion, this clone is large. The chain links TRBV7-2 to TRBJ2-7, with D perhaps TRBD1 (5 bases). Between the trimmed V and J ends, which lost 2 bases and 0 bases, there was a span of 11 bases. Germline V gene lookup returns CDR1 SGHTA and CDR2 FQGNSA. The length of the CDR3 is 15 residues. This CDR3 reads CASSLRDSYSYEQYF. In DNA, the CDR3 is TGTGCCAGCAGCTTAAGAGACAGCTACTCCTACGAGCAGTACTTC.

This clone occurred a few times. This chain links TRBV19 with TRBJ1-2, with D perhaps matching TRBD1 (6 bases). Looked up from germline, CDR1 is LNHDA and CDR2 is SQIVND (reference sequence). Trimming left V 1 base short and J 9 bases short, with 18 bases between. The CDR3 covers 15 residues. CDR3 residues: CASSIVQGARKSYTF. CDR3 in DNA: TGTGCCAGTAGTATAGTACAGGGAGCGCGCAAGAGCTACACCTTC.

The genes are TRBV5-1 and TRBJ1-4; D unclear. V lost 0 bases and J 5 bases, leaving 8 bases between the germline ends. Looked up from germline, CDR1 is SGHRS and CDR2 is YFSETQ. This CDR3 spans 14 amino acids. CDR3 region: CASSLGANNEKLFF. CDR3 in DNA: TGCGCCAGCAGCTTGGGGGCGAACAATGAAAAACTGTTTTTT.

This clone has a handful of counts. Compared with germline, one end of the junction differs, possibly owing to a read error. This rearrangement joins TRBV12-3 or TRBV12-4 to TRBJ2-3, with 7 positions matching TRBD2. CDR3 size: 15 residues. The CDR3 sequence: CASSLSGTTTGTQYF. CDR3 coding DNA: TGTGCCAGCAGCCTCAGCGGGACTACCACAGGTACGCAGTATTTT.

Within the sample, this clone is medium-sized (0.01 to 0.1%). The chain has TRBV30 and TRBJ1-5; 8 nucleotides agree with TRBD1. Germline loops: CDR1 GTSNPN, CDR2 SVGIG (reference sequence). CDR3 length: 15 residues. V dropped 0 bases and J dropped 2; count of bases not matched to a gene: 3. CDR3 coding DNA: TGTGCCTGGAGTGTTGGACAGGGAGGCAATCAGCCCCAGCATTTT. Translation gives CAWSVGQGGNQPQHF.

This clone was seen more than once but under ten times. The chain carries TRBV2 and TRBJ2-1; the D call may be TRBD1 or TRBD2 (7 bases each). The V end lost 5 bases, the J end lost 7 bases, and 12 bases lay between the germline ends. The CDR3 is made up of 13 amino acids. Germline CDR1 SNHLY, CDR2 FYNNEI. In DNA, the CDR3 is TGTGCCAGCAGTTACCAGGGGGGGAATGAGCAGTTCTTC. Encoded protein: CASSYQGGNEQFF.

This clone was detected many times. The chain employs TRBV4-1 and TRBJ1-4; 9 bases agree with TRBD1. The CDR3 is 17 residues long. V dropped 1 base and J dropped 3; count of bases not matched to a gene: 6. Germline CDR1 is MGHRA and CDR2 is YSYEKL. The CDR3 nucleotides are TGCGCCAGCAGCCAAGGTGACAGGGGGATTCCTAATGAAAAACTGTTTTTT. This translates into CASSQGDRGIPNEKLFF.

This clone was seen ten or more times. The chain employs TRBV6-9 and TRBJ1-3; D is possibly TRBD1 (6 bases). This CDR3 is 15 amino acids long. CDR1 and CDR2 from the germline V gene are MNHGY and SVAAGI. The ends were cut back, 4 bases at V and 8 bases at J, with 18 bases in the middle. As DNA, the CDR3 is TGTGCCAGCAGTTCGCGACTCATACAGGGACACACCATATATTTT. This gives the protein CASSSRLIQGHTIYF.

The table lists this clone with a few counts. This sample includes further DNA sequences coding for the same CDR3. J is TRBJ2-3 and V is TRBV15; TRBD1 is a possible D gene (5 bases). CDR3 size: 13 residues. Deletions cut 0 bases from V and 7 bases from J, with 8 bases between. Germline CDR1 and CDR2: LNHNV and YYDKDF (reference sequence). The CDR3 spells CATSRDTGHTQYF. For the CDR3, the DNA is TGTGCCACCAGCAGAGACACAGGACATACGCAGTATTTT.

This clone is termed large. The V and J genes are TRBV27 and TRBJ1-2; D not certain. With 5 bases removed from V and 4 bases from J, the gap between germline ends came to 17 bases. Germline values: CDR1 MNHEY, CDR2 SMNVEV (reference sequence). The CDR3 loop spans 15 amino acids. CDR3 nucleotide sequence: TGTGCCAGCAGTCCCTCTCCCCAGGACCTCTATGGCTACACCTTC. Its protein is CASSPSPQDLYGYTF.

V gene TRBV6-1 combines with J gene TRBJ2-1, with 8 bases matching TRBD2. This CDR3 comprises 14 residues. CDR1 and CDR2 (germline): MNHNS, SASEGT. The V segment lost 4 bases and the J segment 10 bases; nucleotides outside the gene matches: 9. The CDR3 coding sequence is TGTGCCAGCAGTGGGGGGAGCGGGAGCTGGGAGCAGTTCTTC. Residues: CASSGGSGSWEQFF.